Given below is one T cell receptor beta chain in context. Which antigen it targets is not known. Base qualities were left out, and no much larger clone turns up one base away. The library relied on the immunoSEQ multiplex PCR assay. This is the immuneACCESS table as TCRdb keeps it, with only in-frame sequences that have V and J called. A part of the clones is gone; compared with another copy, unresolved V genes explain less than half, and the rest is unexplained. The sample has about 13,000 clones on record, around 79% of them singletons. Together, the top ten hold roughly an eighth of the sample. The data were obtained in a study of technical replicates of blood from a handful of donors (TCRdb year 2017). The CDR3 numbers 13 residues from cysteine through phenylalanine. Just the 39-base CDR3 DNA is kept, in frame starting at base 1. From a lookup of the germline V gene, CDR1 and CDR2 are MNHEY and SVGAGI. V loses 6 bases, J loses 9 bases, and the germline ends lie 15 bases apart.

The sequence joins TRBV6-5 to TRBJ1-3, with no reliable assignment of the D segment. Sequencing was performed on PBMCs. The TCR originated in a human donor in good health. The nucleotide sequence is TGTGCCAGCAGGAGGGCCTCACAGCGCACCATATATTTT. This codes for CASRRASQRTIYF.